Listed here are 10 T cell receptor beta chains from one sample, sequenced in a study of graft-versus-host responses after intestinal transplantation. The method was immunoSEQ multiplex PCR; TCRdb's version includes in-frame clones alone and lacks a portion of them. The table records about 88,000 clones, more than 85% of them present only once. Which antigens these TCRs recognize remains unknown. The specimen was unstimulated CD4+ T cells sorted from spleen or lymph node cells, collected before transplant. The source of these receptors is a human donor who was the organ donor for an intestinal transplant.

The J gene is TRBJ1-1, the V gene TRBV27, with TRBD1 matching over 7 bases. In germline, CDR1 is MNHEY, CDR2 SMNVEV (reference sequence). The CDR3 spans 18 residues. V shed 5 bases and J 5 bases; nucleotides not matched to a gene: 20. In nucleotides, the CDR3 is TGTGCCAGCAGTGGGAGACAGGGAAGAGGGGCCAGAGGGACTGAAGCTTTCTTT. It translates to CASSGRQGRGARGTEAFF.

The chain couples TRBV19 to TRBJ2-4; 8 nucleotides align to TRBD1. The CDR3 has 15 amino acids. Unmatched junction bases numbered 11, after V lost 5 bases and J lost 8 bases. The germline CDR1 and CDR2 sequences are LNHDA and SQIVND (reference sequence). The CDR3 DNA reads as TGTGCCAGTAGTGCGGGACAGGCGACGTCGGACATTCAGTACTTC. Amino acid sequence: CASSAGQATSDIQYF.

This clone was seen a handful of times. This chain uses TRBV10-3 with TRBJ2-1; 9 bases agree with TRBD2. Germline-derived CDR1 and CDR2 are ENHRY and SYGVKD. The CDR3 is 20 residues long. V shed 3 bases and J 8 bases; nucleotides not matched to a gene: 23. The CDR3 DNA reads as TGTGCCATCAGTGAAGGTCTGTGGGGTAGCGGGAGATTAGAAGAGGATGAGCAGTTCTTC. It yields the protein CAISEGLWGSGRLEEDEQFF.

This sequence joins TRBV19 and TRBJ2-6; D is unclear. This CDR3 is built from 15 residues. Germline V CDR1 and CDR2: LNHDA, SQIVND (reference sequence). V gave up 2 bases and J gave up 0 bases, with 5 bases separating them. The CDR3 nucleotides read TGTGCCAGTAGTATATACTACTCTGGGGCCAACGTCCTGACTTTC. Translating gives CASSIYYSGANVLTF.

This chain connects TRBV4-2 to TRBJ2-2, with D perhaps TRBD2 (6 bases). The CDR3 has 15 residues. CDR1 is LGHNA and CDR2 is YNFKEQ in the germline V gene. The V end was cut by 4 bases, the J end by 6 bases, with 15 bases between. The CDR3 nucleotides read TGTGCCAGCAGCCTCGGGGTGTGGGGGGCCGGGGAGCTGTTTTTT. As protein: CASSLGVWGAGELFF.

The rearrangement links TRBV9 to TRBJ1-6, with D perhaps matching TRBD1 (5 bases). Germline CDR1 is SGDLS and CDR2 is YYNGEE. The CDR3 runs 14 residues. V shed 0 bases and J shed 9 bases, with 10 bases lying between them. The CDR3 nucleotides read TGTGCCAGCAGCGTAGACCAGGGTGGTTCACCCCTCCACTTT. As protein: CASSVDQGGSPLHF.

The rearrangement joins TRBV27 to TRBJ2-1; D gene ambiguous. The CDR3 contains 16 residues. Germline loops: CDR1 MNHEY, CDR2 SMNVEV (reference sequence). V shed 3 bases and J shed 0 bases, with 12 bases lying between them. CDR3 bases: TGTGCCAGCAGTTTTTTTGCTTCCTACTCCTACAATGAGCAGTTCTTC. This sequence encodes CASSFFASYSYNEQFF.

The chain couples TRBV5-4 to TRBJ2-1; TRBD2 matches 12 bases. The CDR3 totals 15 residues. J lost 4 bases, V lost 3 bases, and 2 bases had no gene match. Germline assignment: CDR1 SGHNT and CDR2 YYREEE (reference sequence). The CDR3 loop is CASSSSGGAYNEQFF. The CDR3 region has the DNA TGTGCCAGCAGCTCTAGCGGGGGGGCGTACAATGAGCAGTTCTTC.

CDR3: CASSESPLGQPQHF. Written as DNA, the CDR3 is TGTGCCAGCAGTGAATCGCCCCTCGGGCAGCCCCAGCATTTT. The gene calls are TRBV25-1 and TRBJ1-5; no clear D gene. Germline V gene sequence: CDR1 MGHDK, CDR2 SYGVNS. V lost 1 base and J lost 7, with 11 bases in between. This CDR3 is built from 14 residues. The whole variable domain, remainder taken from reference TRBV25-1 and TRBJ1-5, is EADIYQTPRYLVIGTGKKITLECSQTMGHDKMYWYQQDPGMELHLIHYSYGVNSTEKGDLSSESTVSRIRTEHFPLTLESARPSHTSQYLCASSESPLGQPQHFGDGTRLSIL.

This chain connects TRBV19 to TRBJ1-2, with TRBD1 matching 7 bases. Germline V CDR1 and CDR2: LNHDA, SQIVND (reference sequence). V lost 6 bases to trimming and J lost 7 bases; unmatched junction nucleotides: 26. The CDR3 consists of 19 residues. The CDR3 spells CASRSGTERSQLRHPGYTF. The CDR3 DNA is TGTGCCAGTAGATCGGGGACAGAAAGGAGCCAATTACGGCATCCTGGCTACACCTTC.